This T cell receptor beta chain is drawn from a study of shared clonotypes between healthy human individuals. The junction had 6 bases not matched to a gene; V was cut back by 5 bases and J by 8 bases. CDR3 length: 14 residues. The germline V gene has CDR1 SNHLY and CDR2 FYNNEI. The run depth of the assay was deep. Genomic DNA per cell subset filled all wells of several immunoSEQ plates. Original analysis: Junction-only sequences without quality scores came from ImmunoSEQ, so filtering differed. Clones were read by immunoSEQ multiplex PCR, and TCRdb kept only the in-frame ones, dropping some. Clonal size and the V and J genes are those of that table, whereas D and trimming came from the DNA. The sample includes about half a million clones, around 73% seen only once; the top ten take 12%.

The sequence was obtained from a woman between 40 and 50 years old in good health. Some clones in this sample may be carry-over from other donors' samples. The chain links TRBV2 to TRBJ2-1, with 10 bases lining up with TRBD1. Sequencing used PBMCs. CDR3 bases: TGTGCCAGCAGTCCGGGACAGGGGTTCGATGAGCAGTTCTTC. It translates to CASSPGQGFDEQFF.